The 4 T cell receptor beta chains below come from one sample, sequenced in a study. TCRdb re-called the RT-PCR reads through MiXCR, storing one row per CDR3 protein. The table lists more than 550,000 distinct CDR3 sequences, approximately 15% of them singletons. Input material: memory CD4+ T cells from blood. These receptors all stem from a female donor in good health, serving as a healthy control.

A few counts support this clonotype. Sequence at one end of the junction differs from germline and may be a read error. The chain recombines TRBV5-1 with TRBJ2-3; no clear D gene. The CDR3 runs 15 residues. The germline gives CDR1 SGHRS, CDR2 YFSETQ. The CDR3 DNA sequence: TGCGCCATCAGCTTGGCCGCTGGGAGCACAGATACGCAGTATTTT. It codes for CAISLAAGSTDTQYF. Full variable domain (outside the CDR3, taken from reference TRBV5-1 and TRBJ2-3): KAGVTQTPRYLIKTRGQQVTLSCSPISGHRSVSWYQQTPGQGLQFLFEYFSETQRNKGNFPGRFSGRQFSNSRSEMNVSTLELGDSALYLCAISLAAGSTDTQYFGPGTRLTVL.

This clonotype was counted only a few times. The chain has TRBV7-9 and TRBJ1-4; 10 bases are a match to TRBD1. The CDR3 length is 16 residues. The junction had 6 bases not matched to a gene; V was cut back by 3 bases and J by 5 bases. CDR1 and CDR2 (germline): SEHNR, FQNEAQ (reference sequence). In DNA form, the CDR3 reads TGTGCCAGCAGCTTCAGGGGGACAGGGGAAAATGAAAAACTGTTTTTT. This gives the protein CASSFRGTGENEKLFF.

This clonotype was picked up many times. This chain connects TRBV10-3 to TRBJ2-1; TRBD2 aligns across 13 bases. The CDR3 has 15 residues. Germline-derived CDR1 and CDR2 are ENHRY and SYGVKD. The trim removed 7 bases at V and 8 bases at J, leaving 8 bases unmatched. CDR3 loop: CAITAGTSGMYEQFF. The CDR3 DNA reads TGTGCCATCACCGCCGGGACTAGCGGGATGTATGAGCAGTTCTTC.

This clonotype was recorded at least ten times. DNA for the CDR3: TGCGCCAGCCGGACAGGGGGCAACTCCTACGAGCAGTACTTC. Translated, it gives CASRTGGNSYEQYF. The chain recombines TRBV5-1 with TRBJ2-7, with 11 positions matching TRBD1. There are 14 residues in the CDR3. V was clipped by 7 bases and J by 0 bases; unmatched bases: 3. Germline V gene lookup returns CDR1 SGHRS and CDR2 YFSETQ.